This T cell receptor beta chain was profiled in a study of Graves' ophthalmopathy and Graves' hyperthyroidism. The authors amplified TCR beta CDR3 regions, and they did so from RNA transcripts for repertoire sequencing. HTBI-primed first-round RT-PCR preceded second-round multiplex PCR. TCRdb recomputed calls from the multiplex PCR reads with MiXCR, one row per CDR3 protein. The table lists about 240,000 distinct CDR3 sequences, approximately 42% of them singletons. V shed 5 bases, J shed 5 bases, and the junction held 8 bases outside the gene matches. Germline V lookup: CDR1 DFQATT, CDR2 SNEGSKA (reference sequence). The CDR3 length is 14 residues.

Sequences were obtained from peripheral blood. The clonotype was recovered from an adult man with Graves' ophthalmopathy. This chain links TRBV20-1 with TRBJ1-5, with TRBD1 matching over 8 bases. The CDR3 region has the DNA TGCAGTGCTCAGGACAGGGCGTCGGATCAGCCCCAGCATTTT. Protein: CSAQDRASDQPQHF.